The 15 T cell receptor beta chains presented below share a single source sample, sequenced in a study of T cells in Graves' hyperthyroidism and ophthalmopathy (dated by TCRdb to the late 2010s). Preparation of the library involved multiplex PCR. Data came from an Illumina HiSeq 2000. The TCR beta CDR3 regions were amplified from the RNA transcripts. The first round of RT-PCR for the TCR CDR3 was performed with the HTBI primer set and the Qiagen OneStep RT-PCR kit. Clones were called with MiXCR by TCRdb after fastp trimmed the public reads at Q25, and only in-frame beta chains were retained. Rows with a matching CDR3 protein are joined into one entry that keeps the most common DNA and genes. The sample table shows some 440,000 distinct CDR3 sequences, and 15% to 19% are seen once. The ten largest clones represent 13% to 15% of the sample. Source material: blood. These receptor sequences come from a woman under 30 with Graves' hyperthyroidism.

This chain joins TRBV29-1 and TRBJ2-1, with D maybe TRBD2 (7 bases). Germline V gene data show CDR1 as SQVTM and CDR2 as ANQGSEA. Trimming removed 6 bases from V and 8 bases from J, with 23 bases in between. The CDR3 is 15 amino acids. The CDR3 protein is CSVHRSRGPIDEQFF. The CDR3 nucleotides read TGCAGCGTCCATCGCTCGCGGGGGCCTATTGATGAGCAGTTCTTC.

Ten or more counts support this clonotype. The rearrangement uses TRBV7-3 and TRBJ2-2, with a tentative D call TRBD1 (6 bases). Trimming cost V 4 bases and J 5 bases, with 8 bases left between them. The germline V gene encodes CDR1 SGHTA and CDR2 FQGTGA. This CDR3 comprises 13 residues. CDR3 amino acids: CASSSTGTGELFF. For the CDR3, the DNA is TGTGCCAGCAGCTCAACAGGGACCGGGGAGCTGTTTTTT.

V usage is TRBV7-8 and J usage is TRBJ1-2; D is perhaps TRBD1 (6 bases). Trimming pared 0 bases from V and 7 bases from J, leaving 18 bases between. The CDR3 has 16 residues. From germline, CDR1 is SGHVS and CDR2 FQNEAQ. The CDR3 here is CASSLASPGAPGGYTF. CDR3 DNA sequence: TGTGCCAGCAGCTTAGCCTCTCCGGGGGCGCCGGGTGGCTACACCTTC.

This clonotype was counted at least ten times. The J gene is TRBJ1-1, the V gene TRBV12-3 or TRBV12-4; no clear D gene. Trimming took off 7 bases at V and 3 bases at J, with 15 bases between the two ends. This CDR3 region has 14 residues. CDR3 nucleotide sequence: TGTGCCAGCACCTCGGAGTTCAGAGACACTGAAGCTTTCTTT. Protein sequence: CASTSEFRDTEAFF.

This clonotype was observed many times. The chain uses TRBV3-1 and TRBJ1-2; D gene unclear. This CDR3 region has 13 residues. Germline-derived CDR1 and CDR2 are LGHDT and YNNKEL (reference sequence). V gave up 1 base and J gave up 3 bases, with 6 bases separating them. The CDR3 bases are TGTGCCAGCAGCCAAGGGAGGGACTATGGCTACACCTTC. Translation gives CASSQGRDYGYTF.

The CDR3 region has the DNA TGTGCCAGCGGCGAAGCGGGGGCCCCTGGAGACACCGGGGAGCTGTTTTTT. Residues: CASGEAGAPGDTGELFF. The chain combines TRBV5-6 with TRBJ2-2, with TRBD2 matching over 8 bases. The CDR3 consists of 17 residues. With V trimmed by 7 bases and J by 3 bases, 14 bases remained unmatched. Germline CDR1 SGHDT, CDR2 YYEEEE. The whole variable domain, filled in from reference TRBV5-6 and TRBJ2-2, reads DAGVTQSPTHLIKTRGQQVTLRCSPKSGHDTVSWYQQALGQGPQFIFQYYEEEERQRGNFPDRFSGHQFPNYSSELNVNALLLGDSALYLCASGEAGAPGDTGELFFGEGSRLTVL.

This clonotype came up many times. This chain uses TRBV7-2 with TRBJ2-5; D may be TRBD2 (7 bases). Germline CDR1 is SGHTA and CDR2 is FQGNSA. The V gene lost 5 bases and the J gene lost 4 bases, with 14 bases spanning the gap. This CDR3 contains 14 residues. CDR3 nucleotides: TGTGCCAGCAGCCCTTCGGGGGGCCGAGAGACCCAGTACTTC. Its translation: CASSPSGGRETQYF.

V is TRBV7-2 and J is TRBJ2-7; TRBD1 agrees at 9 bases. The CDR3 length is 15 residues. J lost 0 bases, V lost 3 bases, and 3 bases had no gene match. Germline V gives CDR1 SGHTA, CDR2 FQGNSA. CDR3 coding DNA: TGTGCCAGCAGCTTTTGGGACAGGGACTCCTACGAGCAGTACTTC. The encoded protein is CASSFWDRDSYEQYF.

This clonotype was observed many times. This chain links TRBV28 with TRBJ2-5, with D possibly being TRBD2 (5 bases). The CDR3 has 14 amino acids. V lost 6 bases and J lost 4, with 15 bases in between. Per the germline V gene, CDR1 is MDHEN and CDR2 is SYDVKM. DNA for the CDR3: TGTGCCAGCAGCAAAGTCCCGCGGGCAGAGACCCAGTACTTC. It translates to CASSKVPRAETQYF. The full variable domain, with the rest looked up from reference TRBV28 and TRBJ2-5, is DVKVTQSSRYLVKRTGEKVFLECVQDMDHENMFWYRQDPGLGLRLIYFSYDVKMKEKGDIPEGYSVSREKKERFSLILESASTNQTSMYLCASSKVPRAETQYFGPGTRLLVL.

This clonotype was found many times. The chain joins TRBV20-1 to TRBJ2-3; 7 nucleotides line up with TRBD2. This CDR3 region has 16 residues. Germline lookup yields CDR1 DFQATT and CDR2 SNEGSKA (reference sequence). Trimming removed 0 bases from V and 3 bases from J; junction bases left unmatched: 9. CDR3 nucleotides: TGCAGTGCTAGAGATTATCTCAGCGGGATGACAGATACGCAGTATTTT. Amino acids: CSARDYLSGMTDTQYF.

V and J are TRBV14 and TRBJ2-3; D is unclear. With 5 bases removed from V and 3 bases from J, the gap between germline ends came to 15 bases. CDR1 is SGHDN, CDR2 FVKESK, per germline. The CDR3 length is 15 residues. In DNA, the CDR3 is TGTGCCAGCAGCGACTTGGGGATTGGAACAGATACGCAGTATTTT. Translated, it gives CASSDLGIGTDTQYF.

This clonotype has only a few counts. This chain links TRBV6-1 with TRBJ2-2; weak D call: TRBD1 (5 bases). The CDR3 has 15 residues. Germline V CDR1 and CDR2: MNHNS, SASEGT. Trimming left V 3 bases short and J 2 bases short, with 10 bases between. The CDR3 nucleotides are TGTGCCAGCAGTGACGACAGAAAAAACACCGGGGAGCTGTTTTTT. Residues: CASSDDRKNTGELFF.

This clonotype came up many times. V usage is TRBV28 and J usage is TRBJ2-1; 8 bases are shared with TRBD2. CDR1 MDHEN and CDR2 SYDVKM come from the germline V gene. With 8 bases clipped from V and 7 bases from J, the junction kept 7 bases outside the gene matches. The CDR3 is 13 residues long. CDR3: CASRAGVMNEQFF. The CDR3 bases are TGTGCCAGCCGAGCGGGAGTGATGAATGAGCAGTTCTTC.

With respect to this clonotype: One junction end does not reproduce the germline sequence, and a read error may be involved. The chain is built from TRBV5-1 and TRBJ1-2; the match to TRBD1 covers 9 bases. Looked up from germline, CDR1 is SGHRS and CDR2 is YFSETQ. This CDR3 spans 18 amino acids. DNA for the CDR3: TGTGCCAGCAGCCAATCAATCTATGGGACAGGGAATTCCAATGGCTACACCTTC. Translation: CASSQSIYGTGNSNGYTF.

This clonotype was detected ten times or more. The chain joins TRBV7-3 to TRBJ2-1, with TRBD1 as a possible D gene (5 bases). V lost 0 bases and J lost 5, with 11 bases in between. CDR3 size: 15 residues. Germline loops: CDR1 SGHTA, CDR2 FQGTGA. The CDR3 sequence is CASSLTGPLDNEQFF. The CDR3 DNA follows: TGTGCCAGCAGCTTAACGGGGCCACTCGACAATGAGCAGTTCTTC. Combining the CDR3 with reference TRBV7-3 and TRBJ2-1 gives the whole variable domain GAGVSQTPSNKVTEKGKYVELRCDPISGHTALYWYRQSLGQGPEFLIYFQGTGAADDSGLPNDRFFAVRPEGSVSTLKIQRTERGDSAVYLCASSLTGPLDNEQFFGPGTRLTVL.